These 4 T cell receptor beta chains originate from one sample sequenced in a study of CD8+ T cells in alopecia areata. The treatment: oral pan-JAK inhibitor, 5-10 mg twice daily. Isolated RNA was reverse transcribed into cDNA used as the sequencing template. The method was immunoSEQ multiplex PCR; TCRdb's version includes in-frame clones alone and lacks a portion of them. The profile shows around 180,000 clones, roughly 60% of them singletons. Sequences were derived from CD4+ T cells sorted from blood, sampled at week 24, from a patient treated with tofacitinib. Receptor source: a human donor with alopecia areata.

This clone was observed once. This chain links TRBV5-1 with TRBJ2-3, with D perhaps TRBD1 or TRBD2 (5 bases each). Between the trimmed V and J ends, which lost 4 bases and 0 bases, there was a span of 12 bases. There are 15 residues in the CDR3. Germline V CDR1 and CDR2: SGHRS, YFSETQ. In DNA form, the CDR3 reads TGCGCCAGCAGCCTAGGGACCCTAAGCACAGATACGCAGTATTTT. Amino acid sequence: CASSLGTLSTDTQYF. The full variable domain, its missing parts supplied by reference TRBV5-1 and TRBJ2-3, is KAGVTQTPRYLIKTRGQQVTLSCSPISGHRSVSWYQQTPGQGLQFLFEYFSETQRNKGNFPGRFSGRQFSNSRSEMNVSTLELGDSALYLCASSLGTLSTDTQYFGPGTRLTVL.

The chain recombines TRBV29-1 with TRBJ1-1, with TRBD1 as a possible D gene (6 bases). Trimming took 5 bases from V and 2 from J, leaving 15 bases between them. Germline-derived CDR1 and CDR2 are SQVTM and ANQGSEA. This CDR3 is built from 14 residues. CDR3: CSVRRQDLNTEAFF. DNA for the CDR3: TGCAGCGTTAGGCGACAGGACTTAAACACTGAAGCTTTCTTT.

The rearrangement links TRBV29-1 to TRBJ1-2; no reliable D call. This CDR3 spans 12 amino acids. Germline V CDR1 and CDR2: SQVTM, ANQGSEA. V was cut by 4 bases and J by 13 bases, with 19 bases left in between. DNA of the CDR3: TGCAGCGTTGCTCTGCAGGCCGGGAGAGGCACCTTC. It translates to CSVALQAGRGTF.

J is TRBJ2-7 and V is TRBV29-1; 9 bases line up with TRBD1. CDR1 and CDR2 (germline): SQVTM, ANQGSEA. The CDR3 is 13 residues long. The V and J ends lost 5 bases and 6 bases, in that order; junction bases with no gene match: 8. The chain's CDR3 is CSVSGTGMGEQYF. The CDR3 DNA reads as TGCAGCGTTTCCGGGACAGGGATGGGCGAGCAGTACTTC.